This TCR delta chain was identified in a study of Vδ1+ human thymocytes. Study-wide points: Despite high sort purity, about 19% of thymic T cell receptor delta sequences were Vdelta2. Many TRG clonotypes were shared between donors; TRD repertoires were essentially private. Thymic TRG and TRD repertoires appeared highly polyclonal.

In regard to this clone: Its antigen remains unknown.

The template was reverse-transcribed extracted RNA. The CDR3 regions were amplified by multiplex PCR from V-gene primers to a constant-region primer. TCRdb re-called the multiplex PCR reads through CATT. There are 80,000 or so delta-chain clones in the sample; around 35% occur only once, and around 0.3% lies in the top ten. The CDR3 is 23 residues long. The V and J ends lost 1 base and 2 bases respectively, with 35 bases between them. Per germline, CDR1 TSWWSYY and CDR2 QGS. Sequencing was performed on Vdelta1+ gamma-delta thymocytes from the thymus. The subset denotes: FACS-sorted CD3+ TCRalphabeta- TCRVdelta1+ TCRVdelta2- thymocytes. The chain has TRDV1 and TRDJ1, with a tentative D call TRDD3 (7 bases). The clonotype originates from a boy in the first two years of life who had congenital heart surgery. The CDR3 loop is CALGEPHKTILPGGPRVTDKLIF. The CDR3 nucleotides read TGTGCTCTTGGGGAACCCCACAAAACGATCCTACCTGGGGGCCCCAGGGTGACCGATAAACTCATCTTT.